The 32 T cell receptor beta chains in this list originate from one sample, sequenced in a study of beta chain features in type 1 diabetes. Expressed TCRB transcripts got sequenced, as all isolated RNA was reverse transcribed. Method: immunoSEQ multiplex PCR; TCRdb's copy keeps in-frame clones and lacks some. The sample holds more than 150,000 clones, about 13% seen once. The sample taken for sequencing was central memory CD4+ T cells from blood. Receptor source: a woman younger than 35 in good health.

The rearrangement joins TRBV7-2 to TRBJ1-4; 9 bases match TRBD1. The ends lost 0 bases at V and 8 bases at J; junction bases unmatched: 4. The germline V gene encodes CDR1 SGHTA and CDR2 FQGNSA. CDR3 length: 15 amino acids. In nucleotides, the CDR3 is TGTGCCAGCAGCTTAGCGGGACAGGGTATAGAAAAACTGTTTTTT. Translation: CASSLAGQGIEKLFF.

This clone turned up a few times. The rearrangement joins TRBV5-1 to TRBJ2-3; 11 nucleotides match TRBD1. The germline gives CDR1 SGHRS, CDR2 YFSETQ. The CDR3 consists of 15 residues. J lost 5 bases, V lost 4 bases, and 6 bases had no gene match. This chain's CDR3 is CASSGRDRGGDTQYF. The CDR3 DNA reads as TGCGCCAGCAGCGGCCGGGACAGGGGGGGAGATACGCAGTATTTT.

The chain is built from TRBV7-3 and TRBJ2-2, with D hard to call. Looked up from germline, CDR1 is SGHTA and CDR2 is FQGTGA. The CDR3 contains 14 residues. The ends were cut back, 4 bases at V and 4 bases at J, with 10 bases in the middle. CDR3 sequence: CASSSLGSTGELFF. The CDR3, as DNA: TGTGCCAGCAGCTCCTTGGGCTCCACCGGGGAGCTGTTTTTT. Based on the CDR3 plus reference TRBV7-3 and TRBJ2-2, the full variable domain is GAGVSQTPSNKVTEKGKYVELRCDPISGHTALYWYRQSLGQGPEFLIYFQGTGAADDSGLPNDRFFAVRPEGSVSTLKIQRTERGDSAVYLCASSSLGSTGELFFGEGSRLTVL.

This chain uses TRBV20-1 with TRBJ1-1, with D possibly matching TRBD1 (5 bases). This CDR3 comprises 9 residues. CDR1 and CDR2 from the germline V gene are DFQATT and SNEGSKA (reference sequence). The ends were cut back, 8 bases at V and 10 bases at J, with 11 bases in the middle. The CDR3 region is CSPTGGAFF. The CDR3 DNA reads as TGCAGTCCGACCGGGGGAGCTTTCTTT.

The rearrangement links TRBV5-5 to TRBJ2-7, with 8 positions matching TRBD1. J lost 7 bases, V lost 4 bases, and 10 bases had no gene match. The CDR3 is 14 residues long. CDR1 is SGHKS, CDR2 YYEKEE, per germline (reference sequence). This CDR3 reads CASSTRTGHDEQYF. In DNA, the CDR3 is TGTGCCAGCAGCACACGGACAGGGCACGATGAGCAGTACTTC.

This clone was seen a few times. V usage is TRBV5-1 and J usage is TRBJ2-7, with D possibly matching TRBD1 (6 bases). Germline CDR1 reads SGHRS; CDR2 reads YFSETQ. V was cut by 1 base and J by 1 base, with 15 bases left in between. The CDR3 has 16 amino acids. The CDR3 loop reads CASSLIWTESSYEQYF. In nucleotides, the CDR3 is TGCGCCAGCAGCTTGATCTGGACAGAGTCATCCTACGAGCAGTACTTC.

The chain employs TRBV18 and TRBJ1-1, with D unresolved. Germline CDR1 is KGHSH and CDR2 is LQKENI. V was shortened by 3 bases and J by 5 bases, with 13 bases between the two germline ends. The CDR3 length is 14 residues. CDR3 nucleotides: TGTGCCAGCTCACCTACCGGAGGGCGGACTGAAGCTTTCTTT. It translates to CASSPTGGRTEAFF.

There are a few counts of this clone. J is TRBJ2-5 and V is TRBV4-1; D is perhaps TRBD1 (6 bases). The CDR3 runs 16 residues. V dropped 3 bases and J dropped 5 bases, with 19 bases sitting between them. Germline CDR1 and CDR2: MGHRA and YSYEKL. Written as DNA, the CDR3 is TGCGCCAGCAGCCAGCCCCGGGACATCCCTCAGGAGACCCAGTACTTC. Amino acids: CASSQPRDIPQETQYF.

This clone came up a few times. The chain combines TRBV30 with TRBJ2-1, with a weak D call TRBD1 (5 bases). The V gene lost 4 bases and the J gene lost 2 bases, with 6 bases spanning the gap. CDR3 length: 12 residues. CDR1 and CDR2 (germline): GTSNPN, SVGIG (reference sequence). CDR3 sequence reads: CAWTGTYNEQFF. CDR3 DNA: TGTGCCTGGACAGGGACCTACAATGAGCAGTTCTTC. Together with reference TRBV30 and TRBJ2-1, the CDR3 gives the full variable domain: SQTIHQWPATLVQPVGSPLSLECTVEGTSNPNLYWYRQAAGRGLQLLFYSVGIGQISSEVPQNLSASRPQDRQFILSSKKLLLSDSGFYLCAWTGTYNEQFFGPGTRLTVL.

The chain employs TRBV5-4 and TRBJ2-5, with a tentative D call TRBD2 (5 bases). Germline V gives CDR1 SGHNT, CDR2 YYREEE (reference sequence). The length of the CDR3 is 17 residues. V lost 7 bases, J lost 1 base, and 23 bases lay in between. This CDR3 is CASGKWGAGSSQETQYF. The CDR3 DNA is TGTGCCAGCGGAAAATGGGGTGCTGGGAGTTCCCAAGAGACCCAGTACTTC.

This clone was seen a few times. The J gene is TRBJ2-5, the V gene TRBV5-1; possible D gene TRBD2, 5 bases. V shed 4 bases and J shed 5 bases, with 18 bases lying between them. CDR1 is SGHRS, CDR2 YFSETQ, per germline. The CDR3 is made up of 15 amino acids. CDR3 nucleotides: TGCGCCAGCAGCCTCCTGGTCGGGGATCGGGAGACCCAGTACTTC. This sequence encodes CASSLLVGDRETQYF.

This clone was seen a few times. This rearrangement joins TRBV7-2 to TRBJ2-1, with 11 bases fitting TRBD2. V dropped 5 bases and J dropped 2; count of bases not matched to a gene: 5. The CDR3 totals 16 residues. Germline V gene data show CDR1 as SGHTA and CDR2 as FQGNSA. CDR3 in amino acids: CASSGSGRATYNEQFF. CDR3 sequence (DNA): TGTGCCAGCAGCGGTAGCGGGAGGGCAACCTACAATGAGCAGTTCTTC.

This clone was detected a few times. This chain links TRBV9 with TRBJ1-3; no definite D call. Trimming shortened V by 4 bases and J by 0 bases, and 8 bases separated the two germline ends. Germline V lookup: CDR1 SGDLS, CDR2 YYNGEE. The CDR3 is 14 residues long. This CDR3 is CASSIESSGNTIYF. For the CDR3, the DNA is TGTGCCAGCAGCATAGAGAGCTCTGGAAACACCATATATTTT.

The chain employs TRBV10-3 and TRBJ2-5; D not resolved. V was clipped by 4 bases and J by 2 bases, with 11 bases between them. There are 14 residues in the CDR3. The germline V gene encodes CDR1 ENHRY and CDR2 SYGVKD. CDR3 sequence (DNA): TGTGCCATCAGTGGGGCCTTACGACAAGAGACCCAGTACTTC. It specifies CAISGALRQETQYF.

This chain uses TRBV5-1 with TRBJ2-7; tentatively, D is TRBD1 (6 bases). Per the germline V gene, CDR1 is SGHRS and CDR2 is YFSETQ. Trimming took off 0 bases at V and 3 bases at J, with 13 bases between the two ends. CDR3 length: 15 amino acids. The CDR3 nucleotides read TGCGCCAGCAGCTTGGGGACAGCGCTCTACTACGAGCAGTACTTC. It yields the protein CASSLGTALYYEQYF.

In this sample, this clone turned up a few times. The chain joins TRBV10-3 to TRBJ2-5; 9 nucleotides align to TRBD2. The germline CDR1 and CDR2 sequences are ENHRY and SYGVKD. V shed 3 bases, J shed 5 bases, and the junction held 13 bases outside the gene matches. This CDR3 has 17 residues. CDR3 protein: CAISDEQLAGVGETQYF. The CDR3 nucleotides read TGTGCCATCAGTGACGAGCAGTTAGCGGGAGTCGGGGAGACCCAGTACTTC.

This clone has just a few counts. J is TRBJ2-3 and V is TRBV5-4, with D perhaps TRBD2 (7 bases). The CDR3 is 14 amino acids. Trimming removed 1 base at V and 9 bases at J, with 15 bases between. Looked up from germline, CDR1 is SGHNT and CDR2 is YYREEE (reference sequence). The CDR3 coding sequence is TGTGCCAGCAGCTTGAGGGGGGGCGGGGGAACGCAGTATTTT. Its protein product is CASSLRGGGGTQYF.

The genes are TRBV5-1 and TRBJ2-6, with a possible D match to TRBD2 (6 bases). The V gene lost 1 base and the J gene lost 1 base, with 9 bases spanning the gap. Germline CDR1 is SGHRS and CDR2 is YFSETQ. This CDR3 contains 16 residues. The CDR3 bases are TGCGCCAGCAGCTTGTGGGGAGGATCTGGGGCCAACGTCCTGACTTTC. Residues: CASSLWGGSGANVLTF.

The chain has TRBV29-1 and TRBJ1-2; D remains ambiguous. The length of the CDR3 is 13 residues. The ends were cut back, 5 bases at V and 4 bases at J, with 14 bases in the middle. Germline values: CDR1 SQVTM, CDR2 ANQGSEA. The CDR3, as DNA: TGCAGCGTTAAATTGAGACATGTCTATGGCTACACCTTC. Its translation: CSVKLRHVYGYTF.

This clone was seen a few times. V and J are TRBV19 and TRBJ1-2; maybe TRBD1 (6 bases). Per germline, CDR1 LNHDA and CDR2 SQIVND (reference sequence). V dropped 7 bases and J dropped 4 bases, with 16 bases sitting between them. The CDR3 is 14 residues long. The CDR3 DNA follows: TGTGCCAGTACTGTCCGGACAGACCGCTATGGCTACACCTTC. It specifies CASTVRTDRYGYTF.

This clone was picked up a small number of times. This chain links TRBV28 with TRBJ1-1, with 10 bases matching TRBD1. The germline V gene encodes CDR1 MDHEN and CDR2 SYDVKM. The ends lost 6 bases at V and 5 bases at J; junction bases unmatched: 3. The CDR3 covers 13 residues. Here the CDR3 reads CASRTGGWTEAFF. CDR3 bases: TGTGCCAGCAGGACAGGGGGCTGGACTGAAGCTTTCTTT.

A few counts support this clone. The rearrangement joins TRBV7-8 to TRBJ2-3; TRBD1 matches 10 bases. J was trimmed by 4 bases and V by 5 bases; bases with no gene match: 9. CDR3 length: 16 residues. Germline lookup yields CDR1 SGHVS and CDR2 FQNEAQ. In nucleotides, the CDR3 is TGTGCCAGCAGCGCCAGACAGGGGGCTCTTCCAGATACGCAGTATTTT. It yields the protein CASSARQGALPDTQYF.

The table lists this clone with a few counts. The rearrangement uses TRBV5-4 and TRBJ2-1; the match to TRBD2 covers 9 bases. The length of the CDR3 is 16 residues. The junction had 3 bases not matched to a gene; V was cut back by 2 bases and J by 0 bases. Germline values: CDR1 SGHNT, CDR2 YYREEE (reference sequence). As DNA, the CDR3 is TGTGCCAGCAGCTTCGGCGGGAGGGCCTCCTACAATGAGCAGTTCTTC. Its protein is CASSFGGRASYNEQFF.

There are a few counts of this clone. The J gene is TRBJ1-2, the V gene TRBV25-1; D perhaps matches TRBD1 (6 bases). CDR3 length equals 13 residues. V was cut by 6 bases and J by 8 bases, with 16 bases left in between. The germline CDR1 and CDR2 sequences are MGHDK and SYGVNS. The CDR3, as DNA: TGTGCCAGCAGAGGACAGCCGCTGTACGGCTACACCTTC. Its translation is CASRGQPLYGYTF.

This chain connects TRBV28 to TRBJ2-1; TRBD2 matches 8 bases. The CDR3 totals 15 residues. The V gene end was trimmed by 5 bases and the J gene end by 7 bases; junction bases not matched to a gene: 10. Germline lookup yields CDR1 MDHEN and CDR2 SYDVKM. CDR3: CASSLPGLGGNEQFF. CDR3 DNA: TGTGCCAGCAGTCTCCCGGGACTAGGTGGGAATGAGCAGTTCTTC. Looking up the rest from reference TRBV28 and TRBJ2-1 gives the full variable domain: DVKVTQSSRYLVKRTGEKVFLECVQDMDHENMFWYRQDPGLGLRLIYFSYDVKMKEKGDIPEGYSVSREKKERFSLILESASTNQTSMYLCASSLPGLGGNEQFFGPGTRLTVL.

Concerning this clone itself: Other DNA sequences in this sample translate to the same CDR3. The chain is built from TRBV7-2 and TRBJ2-7, with 9 bases lining up with TRBD2. There are 12 residues in the CDR3. J lost 7 bases, V lost 3 bases, and 1 base had no gene match. In germline, CDR1 is SGHTA, CDR2 FQGNSA. The CDR3 is CASSLAGGEQYF. In DNA, the CDR3 is TGTGCCAGCAGCTTGGCGGGAGGGGAGCAGTACTTC.

This clone was recorded a few times. V usage is TRBV7-2 and J usage is TRBJ2-1, with a possible D match to TRBD2 (6 bases). CDR1 is SGHTA, CDR2 FQGNSA, per germline. The CDR3 totals 16 residues. V lost 6 bases, J lost 1 base, and 16 bases lay in between. The CDR3 here is CASRHSPGLSYNEQFF. The CDR3 DNA sequence: TGTGCCAGCAGGCACAGCCCGGGACTTTCCTACAATGAGCAGTTCTTC.

V is TRBV18 and J is TRBJ1-3; the D is unclear. V lost 2 bases to trimming and J lost 0 bases, with 14 bases between them. There are 17 residues in the CDR3. Germline V gene data show CDR1 as KGHSH and CDR2 as LQKENI. CDR3: CASSPIAGLTSGNTIYF. The CDR3, as DNA: TGTGCCAGCTCACCAATAGCGGGCCTGACCTCTGGAAACACCATATATTTT.

The chain employs TRBV14 and TRBJ2-1; weak D call: TRBD2 (5 bases). CDR1 is SGHDN and CDR2 is FVKESK in the germline V gene. The CDR3 runs to 15 residues. V lost 1 base and J lost 3, with 10 bases in between. The CDR3 nucleotides read TGTGCCAGCAGCCAAGTGGTAGGAGGCTACAATGAGCAGTTCTTC. It is translated as CASSQVVGGYNEQFF.

The chain joins TRBV28 to TRBJ2-1; TRBD2 aligns across 8 bases. Germline CDR1 and CDR2: MDHEN and SYDVKM. The CDR3 has 14 residues. With V trimmed by 4 bases and J by 6 bases, 5 bases remained unmatched. The CDR3, as DNA: TGTGCCAGCAGTTCCCCTCGGGGGGGCAATGAGCAGTTCTTC. It encodes CASSSPRGGNEQFF.

This clone showed up just a few times. The genes are TRBV5-1 and TRBJ2-2, with a tentative D call TRBD1 (5 bases). Trimming took off 1 base at V and 5 bases at J, with 12 bases between the two ends. Germline CDR1 and CDR2: SGHRS and YFSETQ. This CDR3 has 15 residues. The CDR3 sequence is CASSLSQVKTGELFF. The CDR3 DNA follows: TGCGCCAGCAGCTTGTCACAGGTTAAAACCGGGGAGCTGTTTTTT.

This chain uses TRBV6-1 with TRBJ2-1; the D gene is possibly TRBD1 (6 bases). V shed 4 bases and J shed 9 bases, with 10 bases lying between them. This CDR3 spans 12 amino acids. In germline, CDR1 is MNHNS, CDR2 SASEGT. CDR3 DNA: TGTGCCAGCAGTGGAAACAGGGTTGAGCAGTTCTTC. As protein: CASSGNRVEQFF.